The present T cell receptor (beta chain) was sequenced within a study of T-cell memory formation after mild COVID-19. Findings and limits, study-wide: Shrinking CD4+ clones resided mostly in CM and EM, and CD8+ ones in EMRA. Clones that contracted from day 15 to 85 were balanced CD4/CD8, while later expanders leaned CD4+. Clones from the second wave (peaking day 37) had unconfirmed SARS-CoV-2 specificity.

This clonotype was detected many times. The antigen remains undetermined. TCR alpha and TCR beta cDNA libraries carrying sample barcodes and UMIs were produced by 5'RACE using constant-segment primers. TCRdb reanalysed the 5' RACE reads using MiXCR and keeps one entry per CDR3 protein. The sample yields a few hundred thousand distinct CDR3 sequences, over 11% seen once. The material sequenced was PBMCs or a T cell subset sorted from them (not recorded which). The sequence derives from a man in his late teens or twenties who had mild COVID-19 (a few samples of this study predate the infection). Cell type and time point are not known.

CDR3 coding DNA: TGCGCCAGCACCGCTCTTTTTGGGGGGCAACGGACAGATACGCAGTATTTT. Translation gives CASTALFGGQRTDTQYF. This chain connects TRBV10-2 to TRBJ2-3; tentatively, D is TRBD1 or TRBD2 (6 bases each). Germline V gene lookup returns CDR1 WSHSY and CDR2 SAAADI. The CDR3 is 17 amino acids. With 7 bases removed from V and 3 bases from J, the gap between germline ends came to 23 bases.